Shown below are 32 T cell receptor beta chains from a single sample sequenced in a study of T cells in Graves' hyperthyroidism and ophthalmopathy. RNA transcripts yielded amplified TCR beta CDR3 regions. When the TCR CDR3 underwent first-round RT-PCR, the HTBI primer set was used. TCRdb reprocessed the multiplex PCR reads via MiXCR and lists one record per CDR3 protein. The table has 450,000 to 650,000 distinct CDR3 sequences, around 20% seen once; the top ten hold approximately 26%. Sequencing was performed on blood. The receptors derive from a man between 18 and 29 years old with Graves' hyperthyroidism.

This clonotype has at least ten counts. This chain links TRBV20-1 with TRBJ2-7; no clear D gene. Germline loops: CDR1 DFQATT, CDR2 SNEGSKA (reference sequence). The CDR3 sequence is 13 residues long. V dropped 5 bases and J dropped 3 bases, with 14 bases sitting between them. The CDR3 DNA reads TGCAGTGCTCGAAAGACAACAGACTACGAGCAGTACTTC. Residues: CSARKTTDYEQYF.

This clonotype showed up just a few times. The chain recombines TRBV11-2 with TRBJ1-5, with D possibly TRBD1 on 5 matching bases. The CDR3 is 15 residues long. Trimming took off 0 bases at V and 0 bases at J, with 6 bases between the two ends. Germline loops: CDR1 SGHAT, CDR2 FQNNGV. CDR3 loop: CASSLDGASNQPQHF. The DNA of the CDR3 is TGTGCCAGCAGCTTAGACGGGGCTAGCAATCAGCCCCAGCATTTT. Drawing the rest from reference TRBV11-2 and TRBJ1-5, the complete variable domain is EAGVAQSPRYKIIEKRQSVAFWCNPISGHATLYWYQQILGQGPKLLIQFQNNGVVDDSQLPKDRFSAERLKGVDSTLKIQPAKLEDSAVYLCASSLDGASNQPQHFGDGTRLSIL.

This clonotype was found a few times. The CDR3 sequence is CSATHRQMNTEAFF. CDR3 DNA: TGCAGTGCTACCCACCGACAAATGAACACTGAAGCTTTCTTT. J is TRBJ1-1 and V is TRBV20-1; D not resolved. V shed 4 bases and J shed 0 bases, with 12 bases lying between them. The CDR3 is 14 amino acids. CDR1 and CDR2 (germline): DFQATT, SNEGSKA (reference sequence).

This clonotype was detected many times. The V gene is TRBV28, the J gene TRBJ2-7, with D possibly TRBD2 on 6 matching bases. The CDR3 runs 13 residues. Trimming left V 6 bases short and J 3 bases short, with 12 bases between. CDR1 and CDR2 (germline): MDHEN, SYDVKM. The CDR3, as DNA: TGTGCCAGCAGCGGACGGGGACTCTACGAGCAGTACTTC. Its translation is CASSGRGLYEQYF. The variable domain in full, completed from reference TRBV28 and TRBJ2-7, reads DVKVTQSSRYLVKRTGEKVFLECVQDMDHENMFWYRQDPGLGLRLIYFSYDVKMKEKGDIPEGYSVSREKKERFSLILESASTNQTSMYLCASSGRGLYEQYFGPGTRLTVT.

There are many counts of this clonotype. V gene TRBV6-1 combines with J gene TRBJ1-1, with D hard to call. Looked up from germline, CDR1 is MNHNS and CDR2 is SASEGT. The CDR3 length is 14 residues. The V end lost 7 bases, the J end lost 10 bases, and 22 bases lay between the germline ends. CDR3 amino acids: CASTPDGWQSGAFF. The CDR3 DNA reads TGTGCCAGCACTCCAGACGGTTGGCAATCTGGAGCTTTCTTT.

This clonotype was seen many times. This chain uses TRBV15 with TRBJ2-5; no clear D. Germline loops: CDR1 LNHNV, CDR2 YYDKDF (reference sequence). Trimming took off 0 bases at V and 5 bases at J, with 13 bases between the two ends. The CDR3 length is 15 residues. Here the CDR3 DNA reads TGTGCCACCAGCAGAGATTATCAAGGGATGGAGACCCAGTACTTC. Translating gives CATSRDYQGMETQYF.

This clonotype was observed at least ten times. The chain combines TRBV24-1 with TRBJ2-5; 14 bases match TRBD2. CDR3 size: 14 residues. Trimming at V came to 10 bases and at J to 5 bases, leaving 5 bases not matched to a gene. The germline CDR1 and CDR2 sequences are KGHDR and SFDVKD. The CDR3, as DNA: TGTGCCACAGCGGGACTAGCGGGAGAGGAGACCCAGTACTTC. It codes for CATAGLAGEETQYF.

The CDR3 coding sequence is TGTGCCAGCAGTCGCGGACACGGTAATCAGCCCCAGCATTTT. Protein: CASSRGHGNQPQHF. V and J are TRBV6-1 and TRBJ1-5, with D perhaps matching TRBD1 (5 bases). V was trimmed by 5 bases and J by 4 bases, leaving 12 bases between them. Germline V gene data show CDR1 as MNHNS and CDR2 as SASEGT. The CDR3 covers 14 residues.

In its sample, this clonotype was seen many times. The chain carries TRBV30 and TRBJ2-5; D is ambiguous. The CDR3 has 13 residues. Germline assignment: CDR1 GTSNPN and CDR2 SVGIG (reference sequence). The ends were cut back, 2 bases at V and 1 base at J, with 8 bases in the middle. CDR3 region: CAWSLGLQETQYF. The CDR3 DNA reads TGTGCCTGGAGTCTGGGTCTCCAAGAGACCCAGTACTTC.

This clonotype was detected only a few times. CDR3 amino acids: CASSFLYGRAFF. The DNA for the CDR3 is TGTGCCAGCAGTTTTCTTTACGGGAGGGCTTTCTTT. This sequence joins TRBV27 and TRBJ1-1, with D unresolved. The V end lost 3 bases, the J end lost 11 bases, and 13 bases lay between the germline ends. Germline CDR1 reads MNHEY; CDR2 reads SMNVEV (reference sequence). This CDR3 comprises 12 residues.

This clonotype was seen repeatedly, ten times or more. The chain combines TRBV25-1 with TRBJ2-7; no reliable D call. In germline, CDR1 is MGHDK, CDR2 SYGVNS. V lost 3 bases and J 0 bases, leaving 15 bases between the germline ends. The CDR3 covers 16 residues. The CDR3 DNA is TGTGCCAGCAGTGATCCCCTCAGGACGGGCTCCTACGAGCAGTACTTC. As protein: CASSDPLRTGSYEQYF.

The chain carries TRBV20-1 and TRBJ1-6; 10 positions match TRBD1. Losses at the gene ends were 1 base for V and 8 bases for J; bases not matched to a gene: 8. This CDR3 spans 16 amino acids. Germline assignment: CDR1 DFQATT and CDR2 SNEGSKA (reference sequence). The DNA for the CDR3 is TGCAGTGCTAGAGGGGGGACAGGGGAATGGGATTCACCCCTCCACTTT. It translates to CSARGGTGEWDSPLHF.

There are many counts of this clonotype. The rearrangement joins TRBV28 to TRBJ1-5, with D possibly TRBD1 on 5 matching bases. V lost 1 base and J lost 6, with 13 bases in between. The germline CDR1 and CDR2 sequences are MDHEN and SYDVKM. The length of the CDR3 is 15 residues. The CDR3 DNA reads TGTGCCAGCAGTTTATCCATGGGGGACGCTCAGCCCCAGCATTTT. Translating it yields CASSLSMGDAQPQHF.

This clonotype was counted a few times. CDR3 DNA: TGTGCCAGCAGGATCAGGGAGGGGAATCAGCCCCAGCATTTT. This translates into CASRIREGNQPQHF. The chain combines TRBV12-3 or TRBV12-4 with TRBJ1-5; the D gene is possibly TRBD1 (5 bases). Trimming took 6 bases from V and 4 from J, leaving 13 bases between them. There are 14 residues in the CDR3.

The rearrangement uses TRBV27 and TRBJ1-6, with D unclear. Germline CDR1 reads MNHEY; CDR2 reads SMNVEV (reference sequence). The CDR3 covers 14 residues. Trimming removed 3 bases at V and 9 bases at J, with 12 bases between. The CDR3 loop reads CASSLAAAGSPLHF. CDR3 nucleotide sequence: TGTGCCAGCAGTTTGGCCGCGGCGGGTTCACCCCTCCACTTT.

The rearrangement joins TRBV28 to TRBJ1-1; no reliable D call. Germline V lookup: CDR1 MDHEN, CDR2 SYDVKM. There are 11 residues in the CDR3. The V end was cut by 10 bases, the J end by 1 base, with 7 bases between. Written as DNA, the CDR3 is TGTGCCACCTATTCGAACACTGAAGCTTTCTTT. Translated: CATYSNTEAFF.

This clonotype was counted ten times or more. The chain employs TRBV11-2 and TRBJ1-1, with D uncertain. The ends were cut back, 1 base at V and 8 bases at J, with 14 bases in the middle. CDR1 and CDR2 from the germline V gene are SGHAT and FQNNGV. CDR3 length: 14 residues. CDR3 sequence (DNA): TGTGCCAGCAGCTTAGTAAGGCGGGTGGAAGAAGCTTTCTTT. As protein: CASSLVRRVEEAFF.

As concerns this clonotype: A much larger clone differs from this one at a single base, so this may be a read error. The chain employs TRBV6-1 and TRBJ1-1; TRBD1 is a possible D gene (6 bases). V was pared by 4 bases and J by 1 base, with 10 bases between. The CDR3 sequence is 14 residues long. In germline, CDR1 is MNHNS, CDR2 SASEGT. The CDR3 here is CASSVRGANTEAFF. The CDR3 DNA reads TGTGCCAGCAGTGTAAGGGGGGCGAACACTGAAGCTTTCTTT.

This rearrangement joins TRBV6-1 to TRBJ2-5; 16 nucleotides match TRBD2. This CDR3 region has 20 residues. With 0 bases clipped from V and 5 bases from J, the junction kept 12 bases outside the gene matches. Looked up from germline, CDR1 is MNHNS and CDR2 is SASEGT. The CDR3 region has the DNA TGTGCCAGCAGTGAAGCACCAGGCCCGGGACTAGCGGGGGGGCAGGAGACCCAGTACTTC. It specifies CASSEAPGPGLAGGQETQYF.

Points on this clonotype: This could be a read error, since a much larger clone is one nucleotide away. The DNA of the CDR3 is TGTGCCAGCAGCTTCTCGAGGAACCCGTGCGGTTACGAGCAGTACTTC. Its protein is CASSFSRNPCGYEQYF. The genes are TRBV11-1 and TRBJ2-7, with D unresolved. CDR3 length equals 16 residues. V shed 3 bases and J shed 4 bases, with 19 bases lying between them. Germline V lookup: CDR1 SGHAT, CDR2 FQDESV (reference sequence). Based on the CDR3 plus reference TRBV11-1 and TRBJ2-7, the full variable domain is EAEVAQSPRYKITEKSQAVAFWCDPISGHATLYWYRQILGQGPELLVQFQDESVVDDSQLPKDRFSAERLKGVDSTLKIQPAELGDSAMYLCASSFSRNPCGYEQYFGPGTRLTVT.

The J gene is TRBJ1-2, the V gene TRBV6-2 or TRBV6-3; unclear D gene. This CDR3 has 13 amino acids. Germline loops: CDR1 MNHEY, CDR2 SVGEGT. Trimming took 7 bases from V and 4 from J, leaving 13 bases between them. CDR3 in DNA: TGTGCCAGCACGGCCGAAACTATCTATGGCTACACCTTC. It translates to CASTAETIYGYTF.

Many counts were recorded for this clonotype. The chain recombines TRBV6-1 with TRBJ2-2, with D uncertain. Germline values: CDR1 MNHNS, CDR2 SASEGT. Trimming left V 6 bases short and J 8 bases short, with 13 bases between. CDR3 length: 13 amino acids. CDR3 protein: CASRDGWLGELFF. CDR3 coding DNA: TGTGCCAGCAGAGACGGATGGTTGGGGGAGCTGTTTTTT.

This clonotype has ten or more counts. The chain carries TRBV7-9 and TRBJ1-1; D gene ambiguous. The V and J ends lost 4 bases and 9 bases respectively, with 12 bases between them. Germline V CDR1 and CDR2: SEHNR, FQNEAQ (reference sequence). The CDR3 is 12 residues long. CDR3 in amino acids: CASSSDGRQAFF. CDR3 nucleotides: TGTGCCAGCAGCTCGGACGGGAGGCAAGCTTTCTTT.

This chain connects TRBV12-3 or TRBV12-4 to TRBJ1-5, with D tentatively TRBD1 (5 bases). The CDR3 has 13 amino acids. The V gene lost 8 bases and the J gene lost 3 bases, with 11 bases spanning the gap. CDR3 sequence reads: CASAGAINQPQHF. The CDR3 nucleotides read TGTGCCAGCGCCGGGGCCATCAATCAGCCCCAGCATTTT.

This clonotype was observed many times. The chain uses TRBV20-1 and TRBJ1-5; D unclear. The CDR3 extends over 14 amino acids. Trimming removed 5 bases at V and 2 bases at J, with 13 bases between. Germline assignment: CDR1 DFQATT and CDR2 SNEGSKA (reference sequence). The DNA for the CDR3 is TGCAGTGCTGTAAGGAGTGCTGGCAATCAGCCCCAGCATTTT. It yields the protein CSAVRSAGNQPQHF.

This clonotype was counted ten times or more. DNA of the CDR3: TGCAGTGCTGATAGACTAGCGGGGGGGACTAGAGAGACCCAGTACTTC. Its translation: CSADRLAGGTRETQYF. The rearrangement joins TRBV20-1 to TRBJ2-5, with 14 bases lining up with TRBD2. CDR3 size: 16 residues. With V trimmed by 5 bases and J by 4 bases, 9 bases remained unmatched. Germline CDR1 DFQATT, CDR2 SNEGSKA (reference sequence).

This clonotype has just a few counts. The chain recombines TRBV11-3 with TRBJ2-7; the D call may be TRBD1 or TRBD2 (6 bases each). CDR1 and CDR2 from the germline V gene are SGHNT and YENEEA. Trimming pared 4 bases from V and 11 bases from J, leaving 12 bases between. This CDR3 contains 11 residues. The CDR3 bases are TGTGCCAGCAGCTCGGAGGGGGGCGAGTACTTC. Protein sequence: CASSSEGGEYF.

This clonotype was seen repeatedly, ten times or more. The V gene is TRBV7-2, the J gene TRBJ2-7, with D maybe TRBD1 (6 bases). The CDR3 sequence is 17 residues long. From germline, CDR1 is SGHTA and CDR2 FQGNSA. V lost 0 bases, J lost 6 bases, and 21 bases lay in between. CDR3 coding DNA: TGTGCCAGCAGCTTAGCGCTGGTCGGGACATCCGTTTGCGAGCAGTACTTC. It translates to CASSLALVGTSVCEQYF.

This clonotype has more than one count but fewer than ten. This chain uses TRBV20-1 with TRBJ1-1; D ambiguous. Germline V lookup: CDR1 DFQATT, CDR2 SNEGSKA (reference sequence). This CDR3 spans 14 amino acids. Trimming stripped 4 bases from V and 3 bases from J, with 15 bases between. The CDR3: CSAKDASHHTEAFF. DNA for the CDR3: TGCAGTGCTAAGGACGCCAGCCACCACACTGAAGCTTTCTTT.

This clonotype was observed at least ten times. V gene TRBV7-2 combines with J gene TRBJ2-5; possible D gene TRBD1, 6 bases. Per the germline V gene, CDR1 is SGHTA and CDR2 is FQGNSA. This CDR3 spans 15 amino acids. With 4 bases removed from V and 5 bases from J, the gap between germline ends came to 17 bases. CDR3 sequence: CASSSTGTRWETQYF. The DNA for the CDR3 is TGTGCCAGCAGCTCAACAGGGACGAGGTGGGAGACCCAGTACTTC.

This clonotype was counted ten times or more. The chain combines TRBV9 with TRBJ2-7, with 7 bases fitting TRBD1. Trimming cost V 0 bases and J 3 bases; bases outside gene matches: 3. CDR1 is SGDLS and CDR2 is YYNGEE in the germline V gene. This CDR3 is built from 14 residues. The CDR3 DNA reads TGTGCCAGCAGCGTAGGGGACAGAGACTACGAGCAGTACTTC. Its protein is CASSVGDRDYEQYF.

This clonotype was observed at least ten times. The CDR3 here is CASSENRALAQPQHF. CDR3 coding DNA: TGTGCCAGCAGTGAAAACAGGGCCCTCGCTCAGCCCCAGCATTTT. The chain couples TRBV6-1 to TRBJ1-5, with a tentative D call TRBD1 (6 bases). V dropped 2 bases and J dropped 6 bases, with 14 bases sitting between them. The germline CDR1 and CDR2 sequences are MNHNS and SASEGT. This CDR3 is built from 15 residues.